The present T cell receptor beta chain was sequenced within a study of cytomegalovirus exposure and HLA in healthy donors. Study-wide points: Within a later analysis, the majority of CMV-associated TCR beta chains appeared HLA-restricted.

Of note for this clone: Its antigen is unknown.

Amplification used 60 Vbeta primers and 13 Jbeta primers. Method: immunoSEQ multiplex PCR; TCRdb's copy keeps in-frame clones and lacks some. The repertoire includes about 33,000 clones, roughly 50% of them detected once, and 6.2% sits in the top ten. The source material was PBMCs. The sequence was collected from a woman aged 40 to 55 in good health and CMV-seropositive.

In DNA form, the CDR3 reads TGTGCCAGCGAGGGCCCATCCTACGAGCAGTACTTC. It specifies CASEGPSYEQYF. V gene TRBV7-2 combines with J gene TRBJ2-7, with D perhaps matching TRBD2 (5 bases). Germline V gene sequence: CDR1 SGHTA, CDR2 FQGNSA. There are 12 residues in the CDR3. The V and J ends lost 8 bases and 1 base respectively, with 9 bases between them.